These T cell receptor beta chains were read from a single sample in a study of immune characteristics of hereditary and idiopathic chronic pancreatitis. TCRdb's copy holds only in-frame clones and misses some; the assay was immunoSEQ multiplex PCR. The table has approximately 9,400 clones, around 75% seen once; the top ten hold 13% to 15%. What was sequenced was pancreas tissue with idiopathic chronic pancreatitis. These receptors all stem from a human donor with chronic pancreatitis. Each CDR3 is given with its conserved first and last residue. The order of the fields is CDR3 DNA, CDR3 protein, J gene, D gene, V gene, clone size. A D gene is named only where the DNA matches it firmly. Only part of the rows carry a size: once, few, many, or a class if the clone is expanded.

cdr3_nt: TGTGCCAGCAGCGTCAGGGGAAACCAGCCCCAGCATTTT; cdr3_aa: CASSVRGNQPQHF; j_call: TRBJ1-5; d_call: -; v_call: TRBV7-2; clone_size: -
cdr3_nt: TGTGCCAGCAGCCCGGGACGGGTTATAGGCGAGCAGTACTTC; cdr3_aa: CASSPGRVIGEQYF; j_call: TRBJ2-7; d_call: -; v_call: TRBV5-8; clone_size: -
cdr3_nt: TGTGCCAGCAGCGTAGCGGGCACAGATACGCAGTATTTT; cdr3_aa: CASSVAGTDTQYF; j_call: TRBJ2-3; d_call: -; v_call: TRBV9; clone_size: -
cdr3_nt: TGCGCCAGCAGTGAGTCGTCGCTAGCGGGGGGTTTAGCCAAAAACATTCAGTACTTC; cdr3_aa: CASSESSLAGGLAKNIQYF; j_call: TRBJ2-4; d_call: TRBD2; v_call: TRBV10-2; clone_size: -
cdr3_nt: TGTGCCAGCAGTCCGGACAGTATCGGGGAGACCCAGTACTTC; cdr3_aa: CASSPDSIGETQYF; j_call: TRBJ2-5; d_call: -; v_call: TRBV5-4; clone_size: -
cdr3_nt: TGTGCCAGCAGGGTACAGGGGGAATTCTATGGCTACACCTTC; cdr3_aa: CASRVQGEFYGYTF; j_call: TRBJ1-2; d_call: TRBD1; v_call: TRBV27; clone_size: -
cdr3_nt: TGTGCCAGCAGCCTAGGGGGGTACAGGGGGATCACAGATACGCAGTATTTT; cdr3_aa: CASSLGGYRGITDTQYF; j_call: TRBJ2-3; d_call: TRBD1; v_call: TRBV11-3; clone_size: -
cdr3_nt: TGTGCCAGCAGCCGTGTGCAGTCCGGCACAGATACGCAGTATTTT; cdr3_aa: CASSRVQSGTDTQYF; j_call: TRBJ2-3; d_call: -; v_call: TRBV7-9; clone_size: -
cdr3_nt: TGTGCCAGCAACCTACCGACGGCTACTGAAGCTTTCTTT; cdr3_aa: CASNLPTATEAFF; j_call: TRBJ1-1; d_call: -; v_call: TRBV6-6; clone_size: few
cdr3_nt: TGTGCCAGCAGTTACATCGGACTGACCGGGGAGCTGTTTTTT; cdr3_aa: CASSYIGLTGELFF; j_call: TRBJ2-2; d_call: -; v_call: TRBV6-5; clone_size: once
cdr3_nt: TGTGCCAGCAGCTTTTGGGGGTATAATTCGCCCCTCCACTTT; cdr3_aa: CASSFWGYNSPLHF; j_call: TRBJ1-6; d_call: -; v_call: TRBV7-2; clone_size: once
cdr3_nt: TGCGCCAGCAGTCCGGATAGCAGTGACCGGGGAGCTGTTTTT; cdr3_aa: CASSPDSSDRGAVF; j_call: TRBJ2-2; d_call: -; v_call: TRBV4-1; clone_size: -
cdr3_nt: TGTGCCTGGAGCGAGGCAGGGAAGGGGGCCAAAAACATTCAGTACTTC; cdr3_aa: CAWSEAGKGAKNIQYF; j_call: TRBJ2-4; d_call: -; v_call: TRBV30; clone_size: -
cdr3_nt: TGTGCCAGCAGCTTTGAAACCGGGACAGACAACACCGGGGAGCTGTTTTTT; cdr3_aa: CASSFETGTDNTGELFF; j_call: TRBJ2-2; d_call: TRBD1; v_call: TRBV5-8; clone_size: -
cdr3_nt: TGTGCCAGCATTGGGACTAGCGGGGGCCCTAACACAGATACGCAGTATTTT; cdr3_aa: CASIGTSGGPNTDTQYF; j_call: TRBJ2-3; d_call: TRBD2; v_call: TRBV2; clone_size: -
cdr3_nt: TGTGCCAGCAGTTCGGGACAGGGGGCCTCCACTGAAGCTTTCTTT; cdr3_aa: CASSSGQGASTEAFF; j_call: TRBJ1-1; d_call: TRBD1; v_call: TRBV27; clone_size: -
cdr3_nt: TGTGCCACCGACAGGGGAGCGGATCAGCCCCAGCATTTT; cdr3_aa: CATDRGADQPQHF; j_call: TRBJ1-5; d_call: TRBD1; v_call: TRBV10-3; clone_size: few
cdr3_nt: TGTGCCAGCAGCCGAGCGGCGGGGGGAAACAATGAGCAGTTCTTC; cdr3_aa: CASSRAAGGNNEQFF; j_call: TRBJ2-1; d_call: TRBD2; v_call: TRBV11-3; clone_size: -
cdr3_nt: TGTGCCAGTAGTACAGGACTGAACACTGAAGCTTTCTTT; cdr3_aa: CASSTGLNTEAFF; j_call: TRBJ1-1; d_call: -; v_call: TRBV19; clone_size: -
cdr3_nt: TGTGCCAGCAGCTTAGGCGGCAGCCGTGAAAATACGCAGTATTTT; cdr3_aa: CASSLGGSRENTQYF; j_call: TRBJ2-3; d_call: -; v_call: TRBV11-3; clone_size: -
cdr3_nt: TGTGCCAGCAGCCCCCCTAGCGGGGAGACCTACGAGCAGTACTTC; cdr3_aa: CASSPPSGETYEQYF; j_call: TRBJ2-7; d_call: TRBD2; v_call: TRBV7-6; clone_size: once
cdr3_nt: TGCGCCAGCCGCTATTCCCCTAGCGGTACAGATACGCAGTATTTT; cdr3_aa: CASRYSPSGTDTQYF; j_call: TRBJ2-3; d_call: TRBD2; v_call: TRBV5-1; clone_size: few
cdr3_nt: TGCGCCAGCGCGACGGGGACAGATAGCAATCAGCCCCAGCATTTT; cdr3_aa: CASATGTDSNQPQHF; j_call: TRBJ1-5; d_call: TRBD1; v_call: TRBV5-1; clone_size: once
cdr3_nt: TGTGCCAGCAGCACGCACGCCGATGAAAAACTGTTTTTT; cdr3_aa: CASSTHADEKLFF; j_call: TRBJ1-4; d_call: -; v_call: TRBV6-1; clone_size: -
cdr3_nt: TGTGCCAGCAGCTTAGGGAGCGGGGTGGGCACAGATACGCAGTATTTT; cdr3_aa: CASSLGSGVGTDTQYF; j_call: TRBJ2-3; d_call: TRBD2; v_call: TRBV7-2; clone_size: -
cdr3_nt: TGCGCCAGCAGCCAATTCGGGACAGGGATTGGAAACACCATATATTTT; cdr3_aa: CASSQFGTGIGNTIYF; j_call: TRBJ1-3; d_call: TRBD1; v_call: TRBV4-3; clone_size: -
cdr3_nt: TGTGCCAGCAGTGATAACGCTCTAGGCGATACGCAGTATTTT; cdr3_aa: CASSDNALGDTQYF; j_call: TRBJ2-3; d_call: -; v_call: TRBV6-1; clone_size: few
cdr3_nt: TGTGCCAGCAGCCCGGTATCGACCTCCTACAATGAGCAGTTCTTC; cdr3_aa: CASSPVSTSYNEQFF; j_call: TRBJ2-1; d_call: -; v_call: TRBV7-9; clone_size: -
cdr3_nt: TGTGCCAGCAGCCAAGATATAAGATATGATATTTGGCGCCCGGGCACTGAAGCTTTCTTT; cdr3_aa: CASSQDIRYDIWRPGTEAFF; j_call: TRBJ1-1; d_call: -; v_call: TRBV4-2; clone_size: large
cdr3_nt: TGTGCCAGCAGTTCCAAGACGGACTATGGCTACACCTTC; cdr3_aa: CASSSKTDYGYTF; j_call: TRBJ1-2; d_call: -; v_call: TRBV6-5; clone_size: few
cdr3_nt: TGTGCCAGCAGTTTATCGGCGGGGATGGGGGATACGCAGTATTTT; cdr3_aa: CASSLSAGMGDTQYF; j_call: TRBJ2-3; d_call: -; v_call: TRBV27; clone_size: -
cdr3_nt: TGTGCCAGTAGTATCCGCGGTACGCGGGGATCGGGCTACGAGCAGTACTTC; cdr3_aa: CASSIRGTRGSGYEQYF; j_call: TRBJ2-7; d_call: -; v_call: TRBV19; clone_size: once